These 20 T cell receptor beta chains came from one sample sequenced in a study of blood T cell repertoires in COVID-19. TCRdb's copy holds only in-frame clones and misses some; the assay was immunoSEQ multiplex PCR. This table has about 130,000 clones, roughly 84% appearing once. Specimen: peripheral blood. These receptor sequences come from an elderly woman with acute or convalescent COVID-19.

V gene TRBV2 combines with J gene TRBJ1-2; 8 nucleotides align to TRBD1. The CDR3 has 13 residues. Germline assignment: CDR1 SNHLY and CDR2 FYNNEI. The J segment lost 3 bases and the V segment lost 6 bases, leaving 3 bases of the junction unmatched. The CDR3: CASSGTGYYGYTF. The CDR3 nucleotides are TGTGCCAGCAGCGGGACAGGATACTATGGCTACACCTTC.

The chain joins TRBV4-3 to TRBJ1-2; no reliable D call. The CDR3 has 17 residues. V was clipped by 4 bases and J by 0 bases, with 18 bases between them. The germline V gene encodes CDR1 LGHNA and CDR2 YSLEER. The CDR3 protein is CASSREVVGLSNYGYTF. CDR3 coding DNA: TGCGCCAGCAGCCGGGAAGTCGTTGGACTTTCTAACTATGGCTACACCTTC.

In this sample, this clone turned up once. The chain has TRBV27 and TRBJ1-2; unclear D gene. Per germline, CDR1 MNHEY and CDR2 SMNVEV (reference sequence). V was trimmed by 4 bases and J by 2 bases, leaving 11 bases between them. The CDR3 loop spans 14 amino acids. The CDR3 bases are TGTGCCAGCAGTTCTGTGGGGAGAAACTATGGCTACACCTTC. Translation: CASSSVGRNYGYTF.

V usage is TRBV18 and J usage is TRBJ1-6; D unresolved. This CDR3 is built from 16 residues. V was cut by 0 bases and J by 5 bases, with 11 bases left in between. The germline gives CDR1 KGHSH, CDR2 LQKENI. The DNA for the CDR3 is TGTGCCAGCTCACCACCGAGTTCCGGGAATAATTCACCCCTCCACTTT. It translates to CASSPPSSGNNSPLHF.

This clone was recorded only once. This sequence joins TRBV6-1 and TRBJ2-1, with TRBD2 matching over 13 bases. Germline assignment: CDR1 MNHNS and CDR2 SASEGT. The CDR3 sequence is 18 residues long. V lost 4 bases and J lost 1; bases outside the gene matches: 7. In DNA form, the CDR3 reads TGTGCCAGCAGTGGCGGACTAGCGGGAGTAAGGTCCTACAATGAGCAGTTCTTC. This gives the protein CASSGGLAGVRSYNEQFF.

As DNA, the CDR3 is TGCGCCAGCAGCTCCCTACAGGGAGCCACAGATACGCAGTATTTT. This sequence encodes CASSSLQGATDTQYF. The rearrangement uses TRBV5-1 and TRBJ2-3, with D perhaps TRBD1 (6 bases). V lost 3 bases and J 2 bases, leaving 13 bases between the germline ends. CDR3 size: 15 residues. The germline CDR1 and CDR2 sequences are SGHRS and YFSETQ.

The chain carries TRBV28 and TRBJ2-7; possible D gene TRBD1, 6 bases. Germline values: CDR1 MDHEN, CDR2 SYDVKM. Trimming took off 6 bases at V and 3 bases at J, with 15 bases between the two ends. There are 14 residues in the CDR3. The CDR3 loop is CASRVRGIHYEQYF. The CDR3 nucleotides are TGTGCCAGCAGGGTAAGGGGGATTCACTACGAGCAGTACTTC.

This sequence joins TRBV29-1 and TRBJ1-1, with 9 bases identical to TRBD1. From germline, CDR1 is SQVTM and CDR2 ANQGSEA. The ends lost 4 bases at V and 1 base at J; junction bases unmatched: 4. This CDR3 is 14 amino acids long. The CDR3 bases are TGCAGCGTTGTTAAGGACAGGGGGAACACTGAAGCTTTCTTT. Translating gives CSVVKDRGNTEAFF. The complete variable domain, with remaining parts taken from reference TRBV29-1 and TRBJ1-1, reads SAVISQKPSRDICQRGTSLTIQCQVDSQVTMMFWYRQQPGQSLTLIATANQGSEATYESGFVIDKFPISRPNLTFSTLTVSNMSPEDSSIYLCSVVKDRGNTEAFFGQGTRLTVV.

This clone was found once. The V gene is TRBV6-6, the J gene TRBJ1-5; a weak D match, TRBD1 (6 bases). Per the germline V gene, CDR1 is MNHNY and CDR2 is SVGAGI (reference sequence). CDR3 length: 15 residues. Deletions cut 4 bases from V and 3 bases from J, with 13 bases between. The chain's CDR3 is CASSWTDRNNQPQHF. The CDR3 DNA reads as TGTGCCAGCAGTTGGACGGACAGAAACAATCAGCCCCAGCATTTT.

The table lists this clone with a few counts. The rearrangement uses TRBV4-3 and TRBJ1-5; no clear D gene. The CDR3 loop spans 13 amino acids. The germline V gene has CDR1 LGHNA and CDR2 YSLEER. V was shortened by 4 bases and J by 2 bases, with 6 bases between the two germline ends. This CDR3 is CASSLRRNQPQHF. The CDR3 bases are TGCGCCAGCAGCCTCAGGCGCAATCAGCCCCAGCATTTT.

The chain has TRBV7-3 and TRBJ1-3; D ambiguous. Trimming pared 5 bases from V and 3 bases from J, leaving 14 bases between. The CDR3 loop spans 15 amino acids. The germline CDR1 and CDR2 sequences are SGHTA and FQGTGA. In nucleotides, the CDR3 is TGTGCCAGCAGCCCCCGGTCGGGTAGTGGAAACACCATATATTTT. Translated, it gives CASSPRSGSGNTIYF.

V is TRBV4-1 and J is TRBJ1-5, with TRBD1 matching over 7 bases. The CDR3 has 17 amino acids. After removal of 5 bases from V and 4 bases from J, the junction contained 14 bases not matched to a gene. Germline assignment: CDR1 MGHRA and CDR2 YSYEKL. As DNA, the CDR3 is TGCGCCAGCAGCACAACATTAAAGGGGGCGAATAATCAGCCCCAGCATTTT. Its translation: CASSTTLKGANNQPQHF.

The CDR3 region has the DNA TGCGCCAGCAGCCTCATTTCCGGGACTAGCGGGGTGAATGAGCAGTTCTTC. Amino acids: CASSLISGTSGVNEQFF. The chain combines TRBV5-1 with TRBJ2-1; 13 bases are shared with TRBD2. V shed 4 bases and J 7 bases; nucleotides not matched to a gene: 11. The germline CDR1 and CDR2 sequences are SGHRS and YFSETQ. The CDR3 runs to 17 residues.

The V call is TRBV4-1, the J call TRBJ1-2, with 8 bases fitting TRBD1. Trimming took 3 bases from V and 3 from J; bases not matched to a gene: 6. The germline V gene encodes CDR1 MGHRA and CDR2 YSYEKL. This CDR3 contains 15 residues. CDR3 residues: CASSHTIRGHYGYTF. As DNA, the CDR3 is TGCGCCAGCAGCCACACAATCAGGGGGCACTATGGCTACACCTTC.

The chain uses TRBV20-1 and TRBJ1-1, with D uncertain. This CDR3 comprises 11 residues. V gave up 6 bases and J gave up 2 bases, with 7 bases separating them. Per germline, CDR1 DFQATT and CDR2 SNEGSKA (reference sequence). CDR3 sequence reads: CSADTNTEAFF. In DNA, the CDR3 is TGCAGTGCAGACACTAACACTGAAGCTTTCTTT.

The V gene is TRBV3-1 (or the pseudogene TRBV3-2), the J gene TRBJ2-7; 9 positions match TRBD2. In germline, CDR1 is LGHDT, CDR2 YNNKEL (reference sequence). The CDR3 extends over 16 amino acids. The junction had 9 bases not matched to a gene; V was cut back by 4 bases and J by 2 bases. CDR3 amino acids: CASSRPGTSRTYEQYF. CDR3 bases: TGTGCCAGCAGCCGCCCCGGGACTAGCCGCACCTACGAGCAGTACTTC.

The rearrangement links TRBV11-1 to TRBJ1-5; the match to TRBD1 covers 9 bases. This CDR3 contains 15 residues. Germline V lookup: CDR1 SGHAT, CDR2 FQDESV (reference sequence). The ends lost 5 bases at V and 5 bases at J; junction bases unmatched: 7. DNA for the CDR3: TGTGCCAGCAGCCAGGGACAGGGAGGGGATCAGCCCCAGCATTTT. Translating gives CASSQGQGGDQPQHF.

The sample holds a few counts of this clone. The chain uses TRBV12-3 or TRBV12-4 and TRBJ1-3; D is possibly TRBD1 (5 bases). This CDR3 has 12 residues. V shed 8 bases and J shed 4 bases, with 9 bases lying between them. DNA for the CDR3: TGTGCCAGCGATACAGGCGGAAACACCATATATTTT. It specifies CASDTGGNTIYF.

The gene calls are TRBV3-1 (or the pseudogene TRBV3-2) and TRBJ2-7; TRBD1 might be the D (5 bases). This CDR3 has 16 residues. CDR1 LGHDT and CDR2 YNNKEL come from the germline V gene (reference sequence). Trimming removed 2 bases from V and 1 base from J, with 15 bases in between. The CDR3 loop is CASSQYRFPNSYEQYF. DNA of the CDR3: TGTGCCAGCAGCCAATACAGGTTCCCCAATTCCTACGAGCAGTACTTC.

V gene TRBV9 combines with J gene TRBJ1-3, with a tentative D call TRBD1 (6 bases). V was pared by 3 bases and J by 4 bases, with 14 bases between. This CDR3 is built from 15 residues. The germline gives CDR1 SGDLS, CDR2 YYNGEE. The chain's CDR3 is CASSANSQGGNTIYF. The CDR3, as DNA: TGTGCCAGCAGCGCAAACTCGCAGGGGGGAAACACCATATATTTT.